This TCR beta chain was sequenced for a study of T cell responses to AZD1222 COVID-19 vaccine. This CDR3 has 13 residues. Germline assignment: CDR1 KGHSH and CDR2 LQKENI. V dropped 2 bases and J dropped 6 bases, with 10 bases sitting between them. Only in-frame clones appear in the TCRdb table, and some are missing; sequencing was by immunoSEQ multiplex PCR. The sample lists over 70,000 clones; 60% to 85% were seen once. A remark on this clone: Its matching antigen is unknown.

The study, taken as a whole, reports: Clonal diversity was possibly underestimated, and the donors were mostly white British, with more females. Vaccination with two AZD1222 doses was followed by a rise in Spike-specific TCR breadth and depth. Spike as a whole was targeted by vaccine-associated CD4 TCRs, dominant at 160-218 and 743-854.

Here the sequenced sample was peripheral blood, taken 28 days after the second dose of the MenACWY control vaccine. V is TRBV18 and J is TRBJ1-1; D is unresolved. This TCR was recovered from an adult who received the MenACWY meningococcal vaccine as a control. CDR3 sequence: CASSPAALPEAFF. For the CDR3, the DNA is TGTGCCAGCTCACCAGCAGCCCTACCTGAAGCTTTCTTT.